This entry lists 3 T cell receptor beta chains sequenced from one sample in a study of B cell selection in AIRE deficiency. Assay used: immunoSEQ multiplex PCR; TCRdb lists only in-frame clones, some missing. The table has about 24,000 clones, 95% to 96% seen once. CD4+CD127+ cells were sorted as the conventional CD4 T cells. Sequencing was carried out using CD4+CD127+ conventional T cells sorted from PBMCs. Source of these receptors: a human donor in good health.

The chain joins TRBV5-1 to TRBJ1-1, with a weak D call TRBD1 (6 bases). The CDR3 is made up of 17 amino acids. Germline CDR1 and CDR2: SGHRS and YFSETQ. Trimming left V 8 bases short and J 1 base short, with 24 bases between. In nucleotides, the CDR3 is TGCGCCAGTTTCCCTGGCCGCTTACAGGGAGAGAACACTGAAGCTTTCTTT. Translated, it gives CASFPGRLQGENTEAFF.

V and J are TRBV5-1 and TRBJ2-3, with 12 bases identical to TRBD2. Unmatched junction bases numbered 6, after V lost 3 bases and J lost 4 bases. Germline lookup yields CDR1 SGHRS and CDR2 YFSETQ. This CDR3 is built from 16 residues. The DNA of the CDR3 is TGCGCCAGCAGCTCAGCTAGCGGGGGGGCTTCAGATACGCAGTATTTT. Its protein product is CASSSASGGASDTQYF.

The chain's CDR3 is CASSLLQGGNEKLFF. CDR3 nucleotides: TGTGCCAGCAGTTTATTACAGGGAGGGAATGAAAAACTGTTTTTT. The V and J genes are TRBV27 and TRBJ1-4, with D perhaps TRBD1 (6 bases). CDR3 size: 15 residues. Trimming took 1 base from V and 5 from J, leaving 11 bases between them. The germline gives CDR1 MNHEY, CDR2 SMNVEV (reference sequence).